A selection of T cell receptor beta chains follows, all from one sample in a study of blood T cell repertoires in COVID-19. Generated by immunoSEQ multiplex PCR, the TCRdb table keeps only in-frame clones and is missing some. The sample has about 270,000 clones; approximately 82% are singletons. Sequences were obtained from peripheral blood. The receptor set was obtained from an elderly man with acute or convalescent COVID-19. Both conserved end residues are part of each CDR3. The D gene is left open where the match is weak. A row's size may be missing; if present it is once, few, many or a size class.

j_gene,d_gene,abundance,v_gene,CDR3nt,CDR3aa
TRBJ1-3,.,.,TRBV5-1,TGCGCCAGCAGCTTTTCGGGAGACACCATATATTTT,CASSFSGDTIYF
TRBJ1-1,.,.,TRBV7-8,TGTGCCAGCAGCCTAGGACAGTTTGGCGCTGAAGCTTTCTTT,CASSLGQFGAEAFF
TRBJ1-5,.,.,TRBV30,TGTGCCTGGAGTGTAGGGGTCCATCAGCCCCAGCATTTT,CAWSVGVHQPQHF
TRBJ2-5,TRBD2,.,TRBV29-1,TGCAGCGTTGAAGGGGGGGGTCGGGGAGAGACCCAGTACTTC,CSVEGGGRGETQYF
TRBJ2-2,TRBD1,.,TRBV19,TGTGCCAGTCGGGACAGGGGCGCTAAGAACACCGGGGAGCTGTTTTTT,CASRDRGAKNTGELFF
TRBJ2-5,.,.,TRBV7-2,TGTGCCAGCAGCTTAGGACTGAGAGTTGAAGAGACCCAGTACTTC,CASSLGLRVEETQYF
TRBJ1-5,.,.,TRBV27,TGTGCCAGCAGGCAAAACGCAGGGTTGTGGGGCAATCAGCCCCAGCATTTT,CASRQNAGLWGNQPQHF
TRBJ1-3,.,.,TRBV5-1,TGCGCCAGCAGCTTGGTCGGCGGGGACTACTCTGGAAACACCATATATTTT,CASSLVGGDYSGNTIYF
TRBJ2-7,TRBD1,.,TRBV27,TGTGCCAGCAGTCCCAACAGGGGGGATAGATACGAGCAGTACTTC,CASSPNRGDRYEQYF
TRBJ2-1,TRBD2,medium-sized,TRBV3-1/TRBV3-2,TGTGCCAGCAGCCAAGGACTAGCGGGGGACAATGAGCAGTTCTTC,CASSQGLAGDNEQFF
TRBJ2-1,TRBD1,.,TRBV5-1,TGCGCCAGCAGCTTGGCAGGACAGGGGTACAATGAGCAGTTCTTC,CASSLAGQGYNEQFF
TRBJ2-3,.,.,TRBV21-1,TGTGCCAGCAGCAAAGGGGAAACGGGGTTCACAGATACGCAGTATTTT,CASSKGETGFTDTQYF
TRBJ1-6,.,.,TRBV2,TGTGCCAGCAGTGAACTCGGCAGGGTTGGATCACCCCTCCACTTT,CASSELGRVGSPLHF
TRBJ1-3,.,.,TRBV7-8,TGTGCCAGCAGCTTTCTGGGGGCCGGGGGGTCCTCTGGAAACACCATATATTTT,CASSFLGAGGSSGNTIYF
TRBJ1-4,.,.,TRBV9,TGTGCCAGCAGCCGCAACATTGCAACTAATGAAAAACTGTTTTTT,CASSRNIATNEKLFF
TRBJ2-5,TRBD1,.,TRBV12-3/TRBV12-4,TGTGCCAGCAGTTTGACAGGGAGAGAGACCCAGTACTTC,CASSLTGRETQYF
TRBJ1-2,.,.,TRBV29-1,TGCAGCGTTGGTATAGACGGGGGTGTTGGCTACACCTTC,CSVGIDGGVGYTF
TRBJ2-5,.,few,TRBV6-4,TGTGCCAGCAGCCCCACAGCCAACCTTAGGGAGACCCAGTACTTC,CASSPTANLRETQYF
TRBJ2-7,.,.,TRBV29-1,TGCAGCGTTGAAGATCGCCAGGTTCTTCCCTACGAGCAGTACTTC,CSVEDRQVLPYEQYF
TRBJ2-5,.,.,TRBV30,TGTGCCCGTCAAGAAGTCCTAGGAGAGACCCAGTACTTC,CARQEVLGETQYF
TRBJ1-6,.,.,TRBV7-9,TGTGCCAGCAGCTTAATCCAGGATAATTCACCCCTCCACTTT,CASSLIQDNSPLHF
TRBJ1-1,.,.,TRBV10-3,TGTGCCATCAGTAAGGGGGAGCCCACTGAAGCTTTCTTT,CAISKGEPTEAFF
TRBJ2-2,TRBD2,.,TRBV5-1,TGCGCCAGCAGCCATCCCCCCTGGCCTAGCGGTTTAACCGGGGAGCTGTTTTTT,CASSHPPWPSGLTGELFF
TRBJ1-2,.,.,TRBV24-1,TGTGCCACCAGTGATTCCTTACAGGGCGGTGGCTACACCTTC,CATSDSLQGGGYTF
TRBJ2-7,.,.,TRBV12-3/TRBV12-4,TGTGCCAGCAGCCTGCTGGGGGCCCACGAGCAGTACTTC,CASSLLGAHEQYF
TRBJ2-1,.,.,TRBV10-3,TGTGCCACCAGAATCAGGGGTTCCTCCTACAATGAGCAGTTCTTC,CATRIRGSSYNEQFF
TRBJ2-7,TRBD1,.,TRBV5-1,TGCGCCAGCAGCACCGGGACAGGCCTCTACGAGCAGTACTTC,CASSTGTGLYEQYF